This TCR beta chain emerged from a study of blood T cell repertoires in COVID-19. At the level of the study: The United States, Italy and Spain supplied acute and convalescent COVID-19 samples. T cells, B-cell-depleted T cells, or PBMCs supplied cDNA or gDNA.

Original processing methods: Reference gene primer amplification in the assay estimated nucleated cell counts. Produced via immunoSEQ multiplex PCR; TCRdb's table is partial and in-frame only. The D gene and trimming were derived from the DNA, and the V and J assignments and clone size from that table. The sample lists a few hundred thousand clones, more than 85% occurring once. The receptor was isolated from a human donor in a cohort sampled during active COVID-19. The sequenced sample was peripheral blood.

The CDR3 coding sequence is TGTGCCAGCAGCTTATCTAGCCAGCCCCAGCATTTT. Its translation is CASSLSSQPQHF. The V gene is TRBV7-9, the J gene TRBJ1-5; D is ambiguous. The CDR3 is 12 residues long. CDR1 and CDR2 (germline): SEHNR, FQNEAQ (reference sequence). V lost 2 bases, J lost 7 bases, and 6 bases lay in between. The full variable domain, completed using reference TRBV7-9 and TRBJ1-5, is DTGVSQNPRHKITKRGQNVTFRCDPISEHNRLYWYRQTLGQGPEFLTYFQNEAQLEKSRLLSDRFSAERPKGSFSTLEIQRTEQGDSAMYLCASSLSSQPQHFGDGTRLSIL.